A single sample is the source of the 12 T cell receptor beta chains below, sequenced in a study of molecular identifiers for immune sequencing clone quantification. Via MiXCR, TCRdb re-called the PCR reads, giving one row per CDR3 protein. The sample has roughly 97,000 distinct CDR3 sequences; less than 25% are singletons. Sequenced material: naive CD8+ T cells from blood, with Jurkat cell RNA spiked in. Subset specified: FACS-sorted CD8+CD4-CCR7+CD45RA+ naive T cells. The receptors derive from a human donor in good health. Some libraries in this study had Jurkat cell RNA spiked in.

About this clonotype: This may be a read error, as it is one base from a much larger clone. The chain has TRBV27 and TRBJ2-7, with 13 bases fitting TRBD2. The germline V gene has CDR1 MNHEY and CDR2 SMNVEV (reference sequence). The CDR3 has 15 residues. The CDR3: CAGRPLAGGPVEQYF. The CDR3, as DNA: TGTGCCGGCAGGCCACTAGCGGGGGGGCCGGTCGAGCAGTACTTC.

The gene calls are TRBV7-2 and TRBJ2-1; 8 nucleotides line up with TRBD2. The CDR3 has 17 amino acids. V was clipped by 5 bases and J by 0 bases; unmatched bases: 9. Germline V CDR1 and CDR2: SGHTA, FQGNSA. The CDR3 coding sequence is TGTGCCAGCAGCAACGGACTAGCCCTAAGCTCCTACAATGAGCAGTTCTTC. Translation gives CASSNGLALSSYNEQFF.

This clonotype was seen repeatedly, ten times or more. J is TRBJ2-3 and V is TRBV12-3 or TRBV12-4; D is perhaps TRBD1 (5 bases). The CDR3 runs to 16 residues. V was cut by 5 bases and J by 1 base, with 16 bases left in between. This chain's CDR3 is CASSPLREEGTDTQYF. CDR3 bases: TGTGCCAGCAGTCCACTCAGGGAAGAGGGCACAGATACGCAGTATTTT.

Note on this clonotype: This clone may be a read error of a much larger clone one base away. This chain links TRBV29-1 with TRBJ1-2; D call uncertain. In germline, CDR1 is SQVTM, CDR2 ANQGSEA. The CDR3 contains 11 residues. The ends were cut back, 3 bases at V and 2 bases at J, with 4 bases in the middle. CDR3 residues: CSVEQNYGYTF. The CDR3 DNA sequence: TGCAGCGTTGAGCAAAACTATGGCTACACCTTC.

At least ten counts were recorded for this clonotype. The chain joins TRBV7-9 to TRBJ2-1; a possible D gene is TRBD2 (6 bases). Per the germline V gene, CDR1 is SEHNR and CDR2 is FQNEAQ (reference sequence). V lost 0 bases to trimming and J lost 0 bases, with 12 bases between them. This CDR3 is built from 17 residues. CDR3 in amino acids: CASSLALGTVSYNEQFF. CDR3 in DNA: TGTGCCAGCAGCTTAGCGCTAGGGACTGTCTCCTACAATGAGCAGTTCTTC. Full variable domain (rest looked up from reference TRBV7-9 and TRBJ2-1): DTGVSQNPRHKITKRGQNVTFRCDPISEHNRLYWYRQTLGQGPEFLTYFQNEAQLEKSRLLSDRFSAERPKGSFSTLEIQRTEQGDSAMYLCASSLALGTVSYNEQFFGPGTRLTVL.

This clonotype was seen once. This sequence may be a read error, since a much larger clone differs from it by one base. It is likely a read error, because the conserved phenylalanine at the end of the CDR3 is missing. The chain couples TRBV20-1 to TRBJ2-3; tentatively, D is TRBD2 (6 bases). This CDR3 has 14 amino acids. V was pared by 3 bases and J by 2 bases, with 12 bases between. The germline V gene has CDR1 DFQATT and CDR2 SNEGSKA (reference sequence). The CDR3: CSASWLASTDTQYL. CDR3 nucleotide sequence: TGCAGTGCTAGCTGGCTAGCGTCCACAGATACGCAGTATCTT.

In regard to this clonotype: A clone one base away is much larger, so this may be a read error. The rearrangement links TRBV27 to TRBJ1-1; 7 bases match TRBD1. The CDR3 sequence is 13 residues long. J was trimmed by 6 bases and V by 8 bases; bases with no gene match: 9. In germline, CDR1 is MNHEY, CDR2 SMNVEV (reference sequence). The CDR3 sequence is CASRAHRGAEAFF. CDR3 nucleotide sequence: TGTGCCAGCCGTGCTCACAGGGGAGCTGAAGCTTTCTTT.

This chain joins TRBV4-1 and TRBJ2-7; D is perhaps TRBD1 or TRBD2 (5 bases each). This CDR3 is built from 16 residues. V was trimmed by 4 bases and J by 4 bases, leaving 20 bases between them. The germline gives CDR1 MGHRA, CDR2 YSYEKL. CDR3 loop: CASSPGTTEDYYEQYF. The CDR3 DNA follows: TGCGCCAGCAGCCCCGGGACCACAGAAGATTATTACGAGCAGTACTTC.

About this clonotype itself: The CDR3 end shows no conserved phenylalanine or tryptophan, and so a read error is likely. The chain employs TRBV7-9 and TRBJ1-1; D not certain. Germline V gene data show CDR1 as SEHNR and CDR2 as FQNEAQ (reference sequence). V was trimmed by 5 bases and J by 5 bases, leaving 12 bases between them. The CDR3 spans 13 residues. The CDR3 region is CASSNTENTEAFP. Here the CDR3 DNA reads TGTGCCAGCAGCAATACAGAGAATACTGAAGCTTTCCCT.

The rearrangement uses TRBV4-3 and TRBJ2-7; D might be TRBD2 (5 bases). CDR3 length: 15 residues. Germline V CDR1 and CDR2: LGHNA, YSLEER. The V gene lost 0 bases and the J gene lost 2 bases, with 11 bases spanning the gap. The CDR3 DNA follows: TGCGCCAGCAGCCAAGATCGGGAAGGGACCTACGAGCAGTACTTC. Translating it yields CASSQDREGTYEQYF.

There are many counts of this clonotype. The chain employs TRBV27 and TRBJ2-5; the match to TRBD1 covers 7 bases. J lost 2 bases, V lost 5 bases, and 11 bases had no gene match. The V gene's germline CDR1 is MNHEY and CDR2 SMNVEV (reference sequence). CDR3 length equals 16 residues. This CDR3 reads CASSHYPGTVQETQYF. The CDR3 DNA reads as TGTGCCAGCAGTCATTATCCCGGGACAGTACAAGAGACCCAGTACTTC.

Notes on this clonotype: This sequence may be a read error, since a much larger clone differs from it by one base. This sequence joins TRBV9 and TRBJ2-2; the D is unclear. Trimming took off 7 bases at V and 3 bases at J, with 7 bases between the two ends. This CDR3 has 12 residues. Per germline, CDR1 SGDLS and CDR2 YYNGEE. The CDR3 is CASHSDTGELFF. CDR3 nucleotide sequence: TGTGCCAGCCACTCTGACACCGGGGAGCTGTTTTTT.